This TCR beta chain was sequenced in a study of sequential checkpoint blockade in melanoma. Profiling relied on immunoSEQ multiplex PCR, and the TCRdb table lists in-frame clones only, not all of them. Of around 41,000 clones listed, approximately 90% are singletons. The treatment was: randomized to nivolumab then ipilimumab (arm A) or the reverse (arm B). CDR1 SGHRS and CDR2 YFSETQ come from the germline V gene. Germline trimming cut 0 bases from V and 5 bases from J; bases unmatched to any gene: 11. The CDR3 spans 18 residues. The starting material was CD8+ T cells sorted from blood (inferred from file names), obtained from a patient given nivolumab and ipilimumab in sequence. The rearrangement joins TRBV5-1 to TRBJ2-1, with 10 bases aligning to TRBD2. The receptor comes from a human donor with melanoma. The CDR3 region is CASSLAPIGTSADNEQFF. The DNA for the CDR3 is TGCGCCAGCAGCTTGGCCCCTATCGGGACTAGCGCTGACAATGAGCAGTTCTTC.